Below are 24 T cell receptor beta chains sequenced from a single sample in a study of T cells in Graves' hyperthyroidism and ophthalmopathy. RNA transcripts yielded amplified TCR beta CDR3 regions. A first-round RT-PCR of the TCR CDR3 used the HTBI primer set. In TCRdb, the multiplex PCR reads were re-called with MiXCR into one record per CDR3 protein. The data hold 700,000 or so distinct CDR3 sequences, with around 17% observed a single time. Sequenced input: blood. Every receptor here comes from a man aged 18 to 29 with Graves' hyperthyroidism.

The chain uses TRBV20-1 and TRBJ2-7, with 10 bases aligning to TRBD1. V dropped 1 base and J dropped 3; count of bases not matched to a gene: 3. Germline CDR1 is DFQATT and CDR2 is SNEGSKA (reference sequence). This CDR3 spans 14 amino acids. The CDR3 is CSARGTGGFYEQYF. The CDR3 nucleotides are TGCAGTGCTAGAGGGACAGGGGGGTTCTACGAGCAGTACTTC.

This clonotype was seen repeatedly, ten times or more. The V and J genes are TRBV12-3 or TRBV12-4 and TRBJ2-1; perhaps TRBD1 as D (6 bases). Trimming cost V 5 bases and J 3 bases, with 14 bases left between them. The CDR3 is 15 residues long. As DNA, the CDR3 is TGTGCCAGCAGTCCTGGACAGCGCATCTACAATGAGCAGTTCTTC. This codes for CASSPGQRIYNEQFF.

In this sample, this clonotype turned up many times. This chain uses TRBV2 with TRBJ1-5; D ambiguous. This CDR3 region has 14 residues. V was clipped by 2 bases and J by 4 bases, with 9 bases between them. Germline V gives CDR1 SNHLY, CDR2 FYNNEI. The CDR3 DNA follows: TGTGCCAGCAGTGAATTGGCCCGTAATCAGCCCCAGCATTTT. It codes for CASSELARNQPQHF.

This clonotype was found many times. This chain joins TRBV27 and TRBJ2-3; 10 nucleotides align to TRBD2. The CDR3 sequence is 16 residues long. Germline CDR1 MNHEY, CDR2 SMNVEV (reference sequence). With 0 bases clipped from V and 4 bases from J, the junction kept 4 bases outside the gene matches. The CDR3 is CASSLSLAGVPDTQYF. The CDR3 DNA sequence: TGTGCCAGCAGTTTATCTCTAGCGGGAGTCCCAGATACGCAGTATTTT.

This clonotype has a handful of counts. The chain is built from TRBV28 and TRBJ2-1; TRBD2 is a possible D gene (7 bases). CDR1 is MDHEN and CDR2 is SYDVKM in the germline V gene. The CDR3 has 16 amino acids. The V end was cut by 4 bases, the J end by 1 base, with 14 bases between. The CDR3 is CASSSSGGRSYNEQFF. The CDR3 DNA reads TGTGCCAGCAGTTCCTCGGGGGGCCGGTCCTACAATGAGCAGTTCTTC.

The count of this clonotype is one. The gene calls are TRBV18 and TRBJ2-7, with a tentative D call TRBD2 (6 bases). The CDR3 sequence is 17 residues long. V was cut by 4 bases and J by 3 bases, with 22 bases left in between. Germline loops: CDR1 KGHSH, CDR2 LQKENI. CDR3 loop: CASSREGLTGDLYEQYF. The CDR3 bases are TGTGCCAGCTCACGTGAAGGACTAACGGGGGACCTCTACGAGCAGTACTTC.

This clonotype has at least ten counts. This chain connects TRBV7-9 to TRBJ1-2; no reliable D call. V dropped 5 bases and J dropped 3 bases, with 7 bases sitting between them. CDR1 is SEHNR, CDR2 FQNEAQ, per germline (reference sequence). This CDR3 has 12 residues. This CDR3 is CASSDDYYGYTF. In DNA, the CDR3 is TGTGCCAGCAGCGACGACTACTATGGCTACACCTTC.

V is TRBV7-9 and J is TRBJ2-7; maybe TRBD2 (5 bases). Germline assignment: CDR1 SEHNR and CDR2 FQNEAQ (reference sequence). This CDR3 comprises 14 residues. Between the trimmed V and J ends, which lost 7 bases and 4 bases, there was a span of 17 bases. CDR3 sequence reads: CASTLTSGEYEQYF. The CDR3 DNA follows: TGTGCCAGCACCCTAACCAGCGGAGAATACGAGCAGTACTTC.

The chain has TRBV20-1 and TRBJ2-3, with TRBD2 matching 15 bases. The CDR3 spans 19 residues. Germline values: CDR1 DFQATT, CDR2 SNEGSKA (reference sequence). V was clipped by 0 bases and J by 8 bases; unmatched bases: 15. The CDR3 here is CSARDSRTRGLAGGGTQYF. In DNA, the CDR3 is TGCAGTGCTAGAGATTCTCGAACTCGGGGACTAGCGGGAGGAGGTACGCAGTATTTT.

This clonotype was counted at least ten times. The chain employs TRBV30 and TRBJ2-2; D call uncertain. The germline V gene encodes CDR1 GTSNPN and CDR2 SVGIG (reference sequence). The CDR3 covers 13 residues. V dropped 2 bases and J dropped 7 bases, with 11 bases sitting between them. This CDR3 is CAWSLSSNGELFF. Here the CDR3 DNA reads TGTGCCTGGAGTTTGTCTTCCAACGGGGAGCTGTTTTTT.

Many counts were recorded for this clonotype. DNA of the CDR3: TGTGCCAGCAGCCTGGGCGGGATCGATGAGCAGTTCTTC. It translates to CASSLGGIDEQFF. This chain joins TRBV3-1 and TRBJ2-1; D possibly corresponds to TRBD2 (6 bases). The CDR3 is 13 amino acids. Germline lookup yields CDR1 LGHDT and CDR2 YNNKEL (reference sequence). The ends were cut back, 4 bases at V and 8 bases at J, with 12 bases in the middle.

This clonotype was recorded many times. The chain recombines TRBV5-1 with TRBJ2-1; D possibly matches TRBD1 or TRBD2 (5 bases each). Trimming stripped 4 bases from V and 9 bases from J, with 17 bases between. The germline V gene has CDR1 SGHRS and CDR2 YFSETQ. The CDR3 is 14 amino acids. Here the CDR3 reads CASSLGDPKGEQFF. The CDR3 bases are TGCGCCAGCAGCCTAGGGGACCCAAAGGGTGAGCAGTTCTTC.

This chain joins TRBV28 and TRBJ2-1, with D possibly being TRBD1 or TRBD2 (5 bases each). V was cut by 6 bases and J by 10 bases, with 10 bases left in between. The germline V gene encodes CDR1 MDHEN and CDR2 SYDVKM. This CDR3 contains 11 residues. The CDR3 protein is CASRGVQEQFF. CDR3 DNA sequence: TGTGCCAGCAGGGGGGTTCAAGAGCAGTTCTTC. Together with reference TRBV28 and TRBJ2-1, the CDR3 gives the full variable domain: DVKVTQSSRYLVKRTGEKVFLECVQDMDHENMFWYRQDPGLGLRLIYFSYDVKMKEKGDIPEGYSVSREKKERFSLILESASTNQTSMYLCASRGVQEQFFGPGTRLTVL.

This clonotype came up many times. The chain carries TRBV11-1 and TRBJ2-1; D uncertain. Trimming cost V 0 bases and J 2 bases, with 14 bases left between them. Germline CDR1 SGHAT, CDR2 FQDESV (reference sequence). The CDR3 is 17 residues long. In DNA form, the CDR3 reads TGTGCCAGCAGCTTAGCGCTAGGGTCTGTCCCCTACAATGAGCAGTTCTTC. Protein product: CASSLALGSVPYNEQFF.

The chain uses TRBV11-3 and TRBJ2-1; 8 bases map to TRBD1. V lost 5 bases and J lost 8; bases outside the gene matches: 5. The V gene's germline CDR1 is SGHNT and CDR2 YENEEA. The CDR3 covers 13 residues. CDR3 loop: CASSTGQGDEQFF. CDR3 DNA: TGTGCCAGCAGCACCGGACAGGGCGATGAGCAGTTCTTC.

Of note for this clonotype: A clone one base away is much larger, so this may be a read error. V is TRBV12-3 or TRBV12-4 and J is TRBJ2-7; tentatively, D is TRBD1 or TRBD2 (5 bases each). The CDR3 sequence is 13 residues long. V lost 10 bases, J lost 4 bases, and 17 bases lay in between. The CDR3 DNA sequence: TGTGCCACCAGCCGAGGGGCAGAATACGAGCAGTACTTC. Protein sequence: CATSRGAEYEQYF.

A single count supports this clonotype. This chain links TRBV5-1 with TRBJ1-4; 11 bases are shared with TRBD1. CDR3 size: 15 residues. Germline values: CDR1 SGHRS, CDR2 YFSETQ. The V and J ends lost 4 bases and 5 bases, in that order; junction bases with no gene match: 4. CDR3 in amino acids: CASSPGDRGNEKLFF. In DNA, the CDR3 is TGCGCCAGCAGCCCGGGGGACAGGGGGAATGAAAAACTGTTTTTT.

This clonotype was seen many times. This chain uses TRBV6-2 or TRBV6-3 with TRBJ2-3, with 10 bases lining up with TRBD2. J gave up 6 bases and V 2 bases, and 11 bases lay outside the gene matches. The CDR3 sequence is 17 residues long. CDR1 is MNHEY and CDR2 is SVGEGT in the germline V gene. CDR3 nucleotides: TGTGCCAGCAGTTACCCTACGAGCGGGAGGGCCGAGGATACGCAGTATTTT. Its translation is CASSYPTSGRAEDTQYF.

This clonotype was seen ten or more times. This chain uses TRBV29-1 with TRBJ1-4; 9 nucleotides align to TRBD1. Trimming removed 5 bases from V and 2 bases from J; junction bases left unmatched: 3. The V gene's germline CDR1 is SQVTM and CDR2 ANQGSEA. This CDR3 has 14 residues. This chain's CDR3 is CSVPDRGTNEKLFF. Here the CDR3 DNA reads TGCAGCGTTCCAGACAGGGGGACTAATGAAAAACTGTTTTTT.

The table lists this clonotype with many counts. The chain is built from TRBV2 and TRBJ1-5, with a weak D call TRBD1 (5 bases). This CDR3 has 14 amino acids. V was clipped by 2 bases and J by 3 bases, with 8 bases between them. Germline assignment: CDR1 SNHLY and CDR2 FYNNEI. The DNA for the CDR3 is TGTGCCAGCAGTGAATTGGGGGTCAATCAGCCCCAGCATTTT. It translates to CASSELGVNQPQHF.

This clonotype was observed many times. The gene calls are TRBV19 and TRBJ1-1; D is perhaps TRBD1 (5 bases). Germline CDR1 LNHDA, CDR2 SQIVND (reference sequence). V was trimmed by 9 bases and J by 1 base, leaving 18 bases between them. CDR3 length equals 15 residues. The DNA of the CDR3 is TGTGCCAGCAGTTTAGGGCAGGGAGGGAACACTGAAGCTTTCTTT. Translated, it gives CASSLGQGGNTEAFF.

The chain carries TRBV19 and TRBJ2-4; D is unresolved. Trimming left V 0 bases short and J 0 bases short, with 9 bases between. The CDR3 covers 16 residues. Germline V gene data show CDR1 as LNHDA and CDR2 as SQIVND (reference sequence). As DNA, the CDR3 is TGTGCCAGTAGTATAGACAGTTCCTTAGCCAAAAACATTCAGTACTTC. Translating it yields CASSIDSSLAKNIQYF.

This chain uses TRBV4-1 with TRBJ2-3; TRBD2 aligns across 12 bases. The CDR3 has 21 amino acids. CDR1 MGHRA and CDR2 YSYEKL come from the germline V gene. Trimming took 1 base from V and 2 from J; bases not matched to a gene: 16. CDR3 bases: TGCGCCAGCAGCCAAGGAGGGCGGACTAGCGGGACCTCCGCACTCACAGATACGCAGTATTTT. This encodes CASSQGGRTSGTSALTDTQYF.

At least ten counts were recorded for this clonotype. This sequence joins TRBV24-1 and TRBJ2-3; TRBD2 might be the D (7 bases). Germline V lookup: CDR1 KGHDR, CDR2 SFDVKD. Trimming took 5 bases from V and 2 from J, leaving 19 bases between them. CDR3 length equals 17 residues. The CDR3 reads CATSVSWGGLNTDTQYF. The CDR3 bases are TGTGCCACCAGTGTATCGTGGGGGGGGCTCAACACAGATACGCAGTATTTT.